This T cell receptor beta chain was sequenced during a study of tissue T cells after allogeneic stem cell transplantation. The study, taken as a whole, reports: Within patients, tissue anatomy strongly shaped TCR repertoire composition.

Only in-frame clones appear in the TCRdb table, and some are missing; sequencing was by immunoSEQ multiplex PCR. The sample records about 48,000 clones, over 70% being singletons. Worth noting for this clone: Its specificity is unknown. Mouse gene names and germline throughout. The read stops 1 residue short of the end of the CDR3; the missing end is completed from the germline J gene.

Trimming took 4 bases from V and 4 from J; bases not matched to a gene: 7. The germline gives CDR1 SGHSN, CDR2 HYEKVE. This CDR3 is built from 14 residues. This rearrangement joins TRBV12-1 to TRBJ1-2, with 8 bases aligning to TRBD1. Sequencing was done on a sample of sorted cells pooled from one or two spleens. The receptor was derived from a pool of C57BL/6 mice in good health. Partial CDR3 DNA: TGTGCCAGCTCCGGGACAGGAGGGGGCTCCGACTACACC. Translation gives CASSGTGGGSDYT. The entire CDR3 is CASSGTGGGSDYTF.